This T cell receptor (beta chain) derives from a study of blood T cell repertoires in COVID-19. Study-wide background: Specimens from acute and convalescent COVID-19 originated in the United States, Italy and Spain. Nucleic acid was either cDNA or gDNA, and it came from T cells, B-cell-depleted T cells, or PBMCs.

Germline V CDR1 and CDR2: SEHNR, FQNEAQ (reference sequence). There are 11 residues in the CDR3. The ends were cut back, 6 bases at V and 4 bases at J, with 4 bases in the middle. In the original workflow: Researchers report that nucleated cell counts were estimated from reference gene primer amplification. Clones were sequenced by immunoSEQ multiplex PCR, and TCRdb holds only the in-frame ones, with some missing. V, J and clone size are taken as reported in that table, and D and trimming were inferred from the DNA itself. The sample has about 41,000 clones, around 89% seen once. The chain carries TRBV7-9 and TRBJ2-1; no reliable D call. This clonotype was sampled from a human donor in a cohort sampled during active COVID-19. The specimen was peripheral blood. The CDR3 is CASRSYNEQFF. The CDR3, as DNA: TGTGCCAGCAGATCTTACAATGAGCAGTTCTTC.